These 23 T cell receptor beta chains originate from one sample sequenced in a study of a mutant IDH1 vaccine in newly diagnosed glioma. TCRdb keeps only in-frame clones here, not all; method: immunoSEQ multiplex PCR. The table includes about 68,000 clones, roughly 78% detected once. Time point specified: baseline, week 1 (first vaccination visit). Documented treatment: pre-vaccination baseline after standard-of-care therapy. The material was PBMCs, obtained from a glioma patient treated with radiotherapy, temozolomide or both. Receptors originate from a man in his fifties or sixties with glioma.

This chain links TRBV2 with TRBJ1-1; TRBD1 might be the D (5 bases). The V end lost 6 bases, the J end lost 1 base, and 18 bases lay between the germline ends. This CDR3 spans 16 amino acids. The germline CDR1 and CDR2 sequences are SNHLY and FYNNEI. The CDR3 sequence: CASRGGWQGGNTEAFF. In nucleotides, the CDR3 is TGTGCCAGCAGGGGGGGGTGGCAGGGTGGGAACACTGAAGCTTTCTTT.

The chain joins TRBV30 to TRBJ1-1; D is unresolved. V was trimmed by 4 bases and J by 8 bases, leaving 14 bases between them. This CDR3 has 12 residues. Germline V CDR1 and CDR2: GTSNPN, SVGIG (reference sequence). The CDR3 loop reads CAWTDPTVEAFF. CDR3 coding DNA: TGTGCCTGGACCGACCCCACAGTGGAAGCTTTCTTT. Based on the CDR3 plus reference TRBV30 and TRBJ1-1, the full variable domain is SQTIHQWPATLVQPVGSPLSLECTVEGTSNPNLYWYRQAAGRGLQLLFYSVGIGQISSEVPQNLSASRPQDRQFILSSKKLLLSDSGFYLCAWTDPTVEAFFGQGTRLTVV.

The rearrangement joins TRBV18 to TRBJ1-5; 8 bases map to TRBD1. Per the germline V gene, CDR1 is KGHSH and CDR2 is LQKENI. Unmatched junction bases numbered 2, after V lost 3 bases and J lost 1 base. The CDR3 covers 15 residues. CDR3 DNA sequence: TGTGCCAGCTCACCGGGACAGGCAAGCAATCAGCCCCAGCATTTT. This sequence encodes CASSPGQASNQPQHF.

In its sample, this clone was seen once. The chain is built from TRBV9 and TRBJ2-3; 7 bases map to TRBD2. From germline, CDR1 is SGDLS and CDR2 YYNGEE. This CDR3 region has 16 residues. After removal of 7 bases from V and 1 base from J, the junction contained 12 bases not matched to a gene. In nucleotides, the CDR3 is TGTGCCAGCTCGGGAGGAAGCGGGTTGGGCACAGATACGCAGTATTTT. Amino acid sequence: CASSGGSGLGTDTQYF.

The chain joins TRBV5-4 to TRBJ1-2; D not resolved. Between the trimmed V and J ends, which lost 4 bases and 7 bases, there was a span of 20 bases. The CDR3 runs to 15 residues. The V gene's germline CDR1 is SGHNT and CDR2 YYREEE (reference sequence). The CDR3 is CASSRTGQPLSGYTF. DNA for the CDR3: TGTGCCAGCAGCAGAACCGGGCAACCCCTATCTGGCTACACCTTC.

This clone was recorded a few times. The rearrangement uses TRBV18 and TRBJ1-5; tentative D call: TRBD1 (5 bases). V was pared by 6 bases and J by 1 base, with 16 bases between. This CDR3 contains 16 residues. Germline-derived CDR1 and CDR2 are KGHSH and LQKENI. The CDR3 spells CASSSNQGQSNQPQHF. In DNA form, the CDR3 reads TGTGCCAGCTCGTCAAACCAGGGTCAGAGCAATCAGCCCCAGCATTTT.

This chain connects TRBV2 to TRBJ2-7; TRBD1 agrees at 7 bases. J gave up 3 bases and V 4 bases, and 12 bases lay outside the gene matches. CDR1 and CDR2 from the germline V gene are SNHLY and FYNNEI. CDR3 length equals 16 residues. The CDR3 nucleotides are TGTGCCAGCAGTGTTGGGGGACAGACCGTTCGCTACGAGCAGTACTTC. It translates to CASSVGGQTVRYEQYF.

The genes are TRBV13 and TRBJ1-2; D is possibly TRBD1 (5 bases). V lost 2 bases and J lost 5, with 15 bases in between. Germline V gene data show CDR1 as PRHDT and CDR2 as FYEKMQ (reference sequence). CDR3 length equals 15 residues. The CDR3 spells CASSLFAREEYGYTF. The CDR3 coding sequence is TGTGCCAGCAGCTTATTCGCCAGGGAGGAGTATGGCTACACCTTC.

This chain links TRBV4-2 with TRBJ2-7; the D call may be TRBD1 or TRBD2 (5 bases each). V was cut by 7 bases and J by 7 bases, with 23 bases left in between. Germline CDR1 reads LGHNA; CDR2 reads YNFKEQ. The CDR3 is 15 residues long. The CDR3 DNA follows: TGTGCCAGCACCGAGGGAACCGGGGCCTTCGAAGAGCAGTACTTC. Amino acids: CASTEGTGAFEEQYF.

The chain joins TRBV6-1 to TRBJ1-2; D is undetermined. CDR3 size: 13 residues. CDR1 is MNHNS, CDR2 SASEGT, per germline. Trimming took 6 bases from V and 7 from J, leaving 15 bases between them. The CDR3 loop is CASSSSRYSGYTF. The CDR3 DNA is TGTGCCAGCAGCTCAAGCCGATACTCTGGCTACACCTTC.

The rearrangement joins TRBV25-1 to TRBJ2-1, with no clear D. CDR3 size: 14 residues. Trimming left V 8 bases short and J 3 bases short, with 14 bases between. Germline-derived CDR1 and CDR2 are MGHDK and SYGVNS. DNA for the CDR3: TGTGCCAGCGCGGCTGCTGATGACTACAATGAGCAGTTCTTC. Amino acid sequence: CASAAADDYNEQFF.

This rearrangement joins TRBV15 to TRBJ2-5; TRBD2 matches 13 bases. Unmatched junction bases numbered 0, after V lost 1 base and J lost 4 bases. The CDR3 contains 15 residues. Germline V gene sequence: CDR1 LNHNV, CDR2 YYDKDF (reference sequence). The CDR3 reads CATSRGLAGGETQYF. The DNA for the CDR3 is TGTGCCACCAGCAGAGGACTAGCGGGGGGAGAGACCCAGTACTTC.

The chain couples TRBV6-5 to TRBJ1-6; D gene unclear. Germline-derived CDR1 and CDR2 are MNHEY and SVGAGI. V was trimmed by 0 bases and J by 3 bases, leaving 9 bases between them. The CDR3 extends over 16 amino acids. The CDR3 spells CASSYSWADYNSPLHF. As DNA, the CDR3 is TGTGCCAGCAGTTACTCGTGGGCCGACTATAATTCACCCCTCCACTTT.

This rearrangement joins TRBV4-1 to TRBJ1-1, with D maybe TRBD1 (5 bases). The germline V and J ends were trimmed by 1 base and 1 base, with 13 bases remaining between them. The germline CDR1 and CDR2 sequences are MGHRA and YSYEKL. The CDR3 contains 16 residues. This CDR3 is CASSQVGGVPNTEAFF. The CDR3 region has the DNA TGCGCCAGCAGCCAAGTTGGGGGGGTACCGAACACTGAAGCTTTCTTT.

The J gene is TRBJ2-5, the V gene TRBV5-4; 10 nucleotides agree with TRBD1. The CDR3 totals 15 residues. CDR1 SGHNT and CDR2 YYREEE come from the germline V gene (reference sequence). The trim removed 3 bases at V and 5 bases at J, leaving 7 bases unmatched. CDR3 region: CASSSGQGRGETQYF. The DNA of the CDR3 is TGTGCCAGCAGCTCGGGACAGGGGCGGGGGGAGACCCAGTACTTC.

In this sample, this clone turned up once. The rearrangement uses TRBV7-8 and TRBJ1-5, with D unresolved. Looked up from germline, CDR1 is SGHVS and CDR2 is FQNEAQ. The CDR3 length is 14 residues. V dropped 5 bases and J dropped 2 bases, with 10 bases sitting between them. The CDR3 DNA reads as TGTGCCAGCAGCCCCCCCGGCGGCAATCAGCCCCAGCATTTT. This translates into CASSPPGGNQPQHF.

The rearrangement uses TRBV5-6 and TRBJ2-7; 10 bases map to TRBD1. Germline CDR1 SGHDT, CDR2 YYEEEE. This CDR3 is built from 15 residues. Losses at the gene ends were 1 base for V and 5 bases for J; bases not matched to a gene: 6. CDR3 nucleotide sequence: TGTGCCAGCAGCTTGCCCCCGGGACAGGGGCACGAGCAGTACTTC. Translated: CASSLPPGQGHEQYF.

V usage is TRBV7-2 and J usage is TRBJ2-7, with TRBD1 matching over 7 bases. The germline V gene encodes CDR1 SGHTA and CDR2 FQGNSA. Losses at the gene ends were 3 bases for V and 3 bases for J; bases not matched to a gene: 8. This CDR3 contains 15 residues. CDR3 sequence: CASSFSLRDSYEQYF. CDR3 nucleotide sequence: TGTGCCAGCAGCTTCTCTCTCCGGGACAGCTACGAGCAGTACTTC.

V and J are TRBV20-1 and TRBJ2-7; D might be TRBD2 (5 bases). Germline V lookup: CDR1 DFQATT, CDR2 SNEGSKA (reference sequence). The CDR3 contains 11 residues. V lost 2 bases, J lost 5 bases, and 7 bases lay in between. This chain's CDR3 is CSARLAHEQYF. CDR3 nucleotide sequence: TGCAGTGCTAGACTAGCTCACGAGCAGTACTTC.

The chain has TRBV12-5 and TRBJ1-1, with no clear D. This CDR3 has 15 residues. CDR1 LGHNT and CDR2 FRNRAP come from the germline V gene. V was trimmed by 0 bases and J by 0 bases, leaving 8 bases between them. CDR3 sequence (DNA): TGTGCTAGTGGTTTGGTACGGCCCTTGAACACTGAAGCTTTCTTT. Amino acids: CASGLVRPLNTEAFF.

This clone has only a few counts. This chain joins TRBV29-1 and TRBJ2-2, with 9 bases matching TRBD1. CDR3 size: 14 residues. J gave up 7 bases and V 3 bases, and 6 bases lay outside the gene matches. CDR1 is SQVTM and CDR2 is ANQGSEA in the germline V gene. The CDR3 is CSVEGQGIGGELFF. The DNA of the CDR3 is TGCAGCGTTGAGGGACAGGGTATAGGCGGGGAGCTGTTTTTT.

The chain recombines TRBV27 with TRBJ2-5, with a possible D match to TRBD1 (6 bases). CDR1 is MNHEY and CDR2 is SMNVEV in the germline V gene (reference sequence). The V end was cut by 3 bases, the J end by 2 bases, with 7 bases between. The CDR3 runs 13 residues. CDR3 sequence (DNA): TGTGCCAGCAGTTTCGGACAGCAAGAGACCCAGTACTTC. This sequence encodes CASSFGQQETQYF.

The chain has TRBV9 and TRBJ2-3; the match to TRBD2 covers 11 bases. V trimming: 0 bases; J trimming: 6 bases; junction bases outside the gene matches: 9. The CDR3 consists of 17 residues. Germline-derived CDR1 and CDR2 are SGDLS and YYNGEE. The CDR3 loop is CASSVAGSGGAGDTQYF. CDR3 DNA: TGTGCCAGCAGCGTAGCTGGTAGCGGGGGGGCCGGGGATACGCAGTATTTT. Complete variable domain (other parts from reference TRBV9 and TRBJ2-3): DSGVTQTPKHLITATGQRVTLRCSPRSGDLSVYWYQQSLDQGLQFLIQYYNGEERAKGNILERFSAQQFPDLHSELNLSSLELGDSALYFCASSVAGSGGAGDTQYFGPGTRLTVL.